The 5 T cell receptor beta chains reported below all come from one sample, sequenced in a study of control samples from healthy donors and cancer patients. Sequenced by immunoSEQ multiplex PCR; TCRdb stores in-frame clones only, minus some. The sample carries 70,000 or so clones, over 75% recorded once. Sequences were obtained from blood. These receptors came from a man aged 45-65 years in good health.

The CDR3 DNA sequence: TGTGCCAGCAGCAAAAACAGGGCCCCGAGGGACGGCTACACCTTC. This codes for CASSKNRAPRDGYTF. V usage is TRBV2 and J usage is TRBJ1-2; D might be TRBD1 (6 bases). The CDR3 totals 15 residues. Per the germline V gene, CDR1 is SNHLY and CDR2 is FYNNEI. V was pared by 6 bases and J by 8 bases, with 22 bases between. Filled out from reference TRBV2 and TRBJ1-2, the complete variable domain reads EPEVTQTPSHQVTQMGQEVILRCVPISNHLYFYWYRQILGQKVEFLVSFYNNEISEKSEIFDDQFSVERPDGSNFTLKIRSTKLEDSAMYFCASSKNRAPRDGYTFGSGTRLTVV.

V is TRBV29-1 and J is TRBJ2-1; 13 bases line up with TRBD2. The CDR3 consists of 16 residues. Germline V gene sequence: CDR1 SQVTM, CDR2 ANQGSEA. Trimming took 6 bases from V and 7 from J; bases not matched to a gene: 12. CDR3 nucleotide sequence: TGCAGCGTCCGGTTAGGGACTAGCGGGGTCTTAAATGAGCAGTTCTTC. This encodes CSVRLGTSGVLNEQFF.

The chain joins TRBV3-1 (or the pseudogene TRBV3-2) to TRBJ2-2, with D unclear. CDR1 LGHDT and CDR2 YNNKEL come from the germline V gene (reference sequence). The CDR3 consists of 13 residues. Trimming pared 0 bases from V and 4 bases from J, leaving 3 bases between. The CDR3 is CASSQEGTGELFF. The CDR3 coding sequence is TGTGCCAGCAGCCAAGAAGGCACCGGGGAGCTGTTTTTT.

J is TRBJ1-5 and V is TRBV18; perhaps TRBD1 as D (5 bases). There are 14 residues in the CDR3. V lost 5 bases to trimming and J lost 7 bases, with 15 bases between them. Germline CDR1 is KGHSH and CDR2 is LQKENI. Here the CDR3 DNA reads TGTGCCAGCTCAGAAACAGGAGCTCAGCAGCCCCAGCATTTT. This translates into CASSETGAQQPQHF.

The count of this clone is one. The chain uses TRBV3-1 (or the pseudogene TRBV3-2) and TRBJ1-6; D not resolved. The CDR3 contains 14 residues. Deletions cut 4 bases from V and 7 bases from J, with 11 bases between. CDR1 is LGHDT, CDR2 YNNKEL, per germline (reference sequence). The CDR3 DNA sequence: TGTGCCAGCAGCCTGGACTTGGCGAATTCACCCCTCCACTTT. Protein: CASSLDLANSPLHF.